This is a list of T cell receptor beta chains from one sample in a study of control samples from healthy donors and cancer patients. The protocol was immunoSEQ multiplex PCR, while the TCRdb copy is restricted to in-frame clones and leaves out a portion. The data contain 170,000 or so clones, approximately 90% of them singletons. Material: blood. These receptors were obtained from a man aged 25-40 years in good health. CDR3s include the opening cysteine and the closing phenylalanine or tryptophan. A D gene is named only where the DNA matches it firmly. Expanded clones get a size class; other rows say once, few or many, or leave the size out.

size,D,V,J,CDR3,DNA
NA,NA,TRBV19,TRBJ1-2,CASSGATRNYGYTF,TGTGCCAGTAGTGGGGCTACACGGAACTATGGCTACACCTTC
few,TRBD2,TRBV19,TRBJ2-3,CASSTLAETDTQYF,TGTGCCAGTAGTACTCTAGCGGAAACAGATACGCAGTATTTT
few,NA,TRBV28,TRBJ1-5,CASSPWAGNQPQHF,TGTGCCAGCAGTCCTTGGGCGGGCAATCAGCCCCAGCATTTT
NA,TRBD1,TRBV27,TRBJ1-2,CASSFNRGGGYTF,TGTGCCAGCAGTTTTAACAGGGGGGGTGGCTACACCTTC
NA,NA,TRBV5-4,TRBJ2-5,CASSLDWGARGETQYF,TGTGCCAGCAGCTTGGACTGGGGAGCCCGGGGCGAGACCCAGTACTTC
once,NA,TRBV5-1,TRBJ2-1,CASSPLGVEDEQFF,TGCGCCAGCAGCCCCCTCGGGGTGGAGGATGAGCAGTTCTTC
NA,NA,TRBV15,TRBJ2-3,CATSRGKAALTDTQYF,TGTGCCACCAGCAGAGGCAAGGCGGCCCTCACAGATACGCAGTATTTT
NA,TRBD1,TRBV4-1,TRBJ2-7,CASSHQPGQGMYEQYF,TGCGCCAGCAGCCATCAACCGGGACAGGGAATGTACGAGCAGTACTTC
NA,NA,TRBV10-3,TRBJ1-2,CAISESGTTVGANYGYTF,TGTGCCATCAGTGAGTCGGGGACGACGGTAGGAGCTAACTATGGCTACACCTTC
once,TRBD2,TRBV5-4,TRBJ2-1,CASSWRGGDNEQFF,TGTGCCAGCAGCTGGCGTGGGGGGGACAATGAGCAGTTCTTC
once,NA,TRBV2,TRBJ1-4,CASRARGNPTNEKLFF,TGTGCCAGCCGCGCAAGGGGCAATCCAACTAATGAAAAACTGTTTTTT
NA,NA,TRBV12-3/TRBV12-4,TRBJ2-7,CASSLNYEQYF,TGTGCCAGCAGTTTAAACTACGAGCAGTACTTC
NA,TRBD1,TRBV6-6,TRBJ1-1,CASSYQGAANTEAFF,TGTGCCAGCAGTTATCAGGGGGCCGCGAACACTGAAGCTTTCTTT
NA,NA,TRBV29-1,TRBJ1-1,CSVDGSANTEAFF,TGCAGCGTTGATGGTTCGGCGAACACTGAAGCTTTCTTT
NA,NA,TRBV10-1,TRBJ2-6,CASSESRGSGANVLTF,TGCGCCAGCAGTGAGTCAAGAGGCTCTGGGGCCAACGTCCTGACTTTC
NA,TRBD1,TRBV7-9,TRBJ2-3,CASSTGQGETDTQYF,TGTGCCAGCAGCACGGGACAGGGGGAGACAGATACGCAGTATTTT
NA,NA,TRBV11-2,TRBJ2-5,CASSRDGRRQETQYF,TGTGCCAGCAGCCGGGACGGGAGACGGCAGGAGACCCAGTACTTC
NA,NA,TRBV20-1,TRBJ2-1,CTASKSSSGPTYNEQFF,TGCACCGCTAGTAAATCCTCATCCGGACCAACATACAATGAGCAGTTCTTC
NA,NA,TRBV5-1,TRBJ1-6,CASSLVGGGGVGSPLHF,TGCGCCAGCAGCTTGGTAGGCGGCGGGGGCGTCGGGTCACCCCTCCACTTT
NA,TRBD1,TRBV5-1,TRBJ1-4,CASSNHGQGAEKLFF,TGCGCCAGCAGCAACCACGGACAGGGCGCCGAAAAACTGTTTTTT
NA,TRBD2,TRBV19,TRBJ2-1,CASSIGIAGNEQFF,TGTGCCAGTAGTATCGGGATAGCGGGGAATGAGCAGTTCTTC
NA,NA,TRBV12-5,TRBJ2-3,CASGSGQGNTDTQYF,TGTGCTAGTGGTTCCGGGCAGGGGAACACAGATACGCAGTATTTT
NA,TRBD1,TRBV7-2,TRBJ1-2,CASSPWTGDYGYTF,TGTGCCAGCAGCCCTTGGACAGGGGACTATGGCTACACCTTC
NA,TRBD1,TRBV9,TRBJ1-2,CASSVAGQAAYGYTF,TGTGCCAGCAGCGTAGCAGGACAGGCGGCCTATGGCTACACCTTC
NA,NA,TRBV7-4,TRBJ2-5,CASSLVAREKNTQYF,TGTGCCAGCAGCTTAGTAGCTAGGGAGAAGAACACCCAGTACTTC
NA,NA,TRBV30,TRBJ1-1,CACGPVNTEAFF,TGTGCCTGCGGCCCCGTGAACACTGAAGCTTTCTTT
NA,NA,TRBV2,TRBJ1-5,CASREQGGYSQPQHF,TGTGCCAGCAGGGAACAGGGCGGATATAGTCAGCCCCAGCATTTT
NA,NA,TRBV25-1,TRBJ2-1,CASSATGYNEQFF,TGTGCCAGCAGTGCTACAGGTTACAATGAGCAGTTCTTC
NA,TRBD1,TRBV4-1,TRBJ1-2,CASSQDRGTGTNYGYTF,TGCGCCAGCAGCCAAGATCGTGGGACAGGCACTAACTATGGCTACACCTTC
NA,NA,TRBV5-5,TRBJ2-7,CASTRRQGTAYEQYF,TGTGCCAGCACCCGGAGGCAGGGAACCGCCTACGAGCAGTACTTC
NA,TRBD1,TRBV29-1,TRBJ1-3,CSGGQGGGNTIYF,TGCAGCGGGGGACAGGGAGGTGGAAACACCATATATTTT
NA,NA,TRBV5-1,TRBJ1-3,CASSLGEGRAGNTIYF,TGCGCCAGCAGCTTGGGTGAGGGAAGGGCTGGAAACACCATATATTTT
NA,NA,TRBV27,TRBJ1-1,CASSFRPGTAFF,TGTGCCAGCAGTTTTAGACCGGGGACAGCTTTCTTT
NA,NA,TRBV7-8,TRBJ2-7,CASSLRDLSYEQYF,TGTGCCAGCAGCCTCCGGGACCTATCCTACGAGCAGTACTTC
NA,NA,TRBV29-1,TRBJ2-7,CSVRSGFESSYEQYF,TGCAGCGTTAGGAGCGGGTTCGAGAGCTCCTACGAGCAGTACTTC
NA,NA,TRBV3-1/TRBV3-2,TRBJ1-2,CASSQDLAGIYGYTF,TGTGCCAGCAGCCAAGATCTGGCAGGGATCTATGGCTACACCTTC
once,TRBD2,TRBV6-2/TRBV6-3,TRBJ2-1,CASSYLPGGAGEQFF,TGTGCCAGCAGTTACTTACCCGGGGGGGCCGGAGAGCAGTTCTTC
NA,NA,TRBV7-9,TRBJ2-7,CASSYDYTRSAYEQYF,TGTGCCAGCAGTTACGATTACACCAGGTCGGCCTACGAGCAGTACTTC
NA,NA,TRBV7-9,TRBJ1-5,CASSLGMAQPQHF,TGTGCCAGCAGCTTAGGGATGGCTCAGCCCCAGCATTTT
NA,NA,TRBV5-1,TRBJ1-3,CASSLGTLGSGNTIYF,TGCGCCAGCAGCTTGGGGACGCTGGGCTCTGGAAACACCATATATTTT
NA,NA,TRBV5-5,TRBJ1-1,CASSFGRALGDTEAFF,TGTGCCAGCAGCTTCGGCAGGGCCCTCGGGGACACTGAAGCTTTCTTT